Listed here are 21 T cell receptor beta chains from one sample, sequenced in a study of shared clonotypes between healthy human individuals. Using immunoSEQ multiplex PCR, the repertoire was profiled, and TCRdb retains in-frame clones only, with some absent. This sample has 2 million to 2.5 million clones, with approximately 96% found just once. The source material was naive CD4+ T cells sorted from blood. Subset denoted: CD45RA+ positively selected. These receptors were collected from a man aged 18 to 29 in good health.

This clone was observed a few times. The rearrangement links TRBV7-2 to TRBJ2-3, with D uncertain. The CDR3 runs 15 residues. CDR1 is SGHTA and CDR2 is FQGNSA in the germline V gene. V was shortened by 1 base and J by 1 base, with 9 bases between the two germline ends. Here the CDR3 DNA reads TGTGCCAGCAGCTTAGTGTCGGCCGGCACAGATACGCAGTATTTT. It translates to CASSLVSAGTDTQYF.

The chain carries TRBV10-3 and TRBJ2-5; the match to TRBD2 covers 7 bases. J was trimmed by 1 base and V by 0 bases; bases with no gene match: 2. Germline values: CDR1 ENHRY, CDR2 SYGVKD. The CDR3 totals 15 residues. CDR3: CAISESGTTQETQYF. The CDR3 DNA follows: TGTGCCATCAGTGAGTCCGGGACTACCCAAGAGACCCAGTACTTC.

This chain joins TRBV7-2 and TRBJ1-4; D may be TRBD1 (6 bases). The CDR3 spans 15 residues. Trimming cost V 1 base and J 8 bases, with 14 bases left between them. The germline V gene encodes CDR1 SGHTA and CDR2 FQGNSA. CDR3 residues: CASSLEVRGTEKLFF. The CDR3 nucleotides read TGTGCCAGCAGCTTAGAAGTGAGGGGGACCGAAAAACTGTTTTTT.

This clone was recorded only once. This rearrangement joins TRBV7-9 to TRBJ2-3; possible D gene TRBD1, 6 bases. CDR1 is SEHNR, CDR2 FQNEAQ, per germline (reference sequence). The CDR3 extends over 14 amino acids. The ends were cut back, 2 bases at V and 3 bases at J, with 9 bases in the middle. This chain's CDR3 is CASSLIGQTDTQYF. DNA for the CDR3: TGTGCCAGCAGCTTAATTGGACAGACAGATACGCAGTATTTT.

The genes are TRBV7-9 and TRBJ2-3, with a possible D match to TRBD2 (5 bases). Germline lookup yields CDR1 SEHNR and CDR2 FQNEAQ (reference sequence). The CDR3 is 14 amino acids. Between the trimmed V and J ends, which lost 1 base and 4 bases, there was a span of 9 bases. The CDR3 reads CASSLDERADTQYF. For the CDR3, the DNA is TGTGCCAGCAGCTTAGACGAGAGGGCAGATACGCAGTATTTT.

Points on this clone: In the same sample, other DNA sequences code for this CDR3. J is TRBJ2-2 and V is TRBV29-1; D uncertain. V was trimmed by 3 bases and J by 1 base, leaving 6 bases between them. In germline, CDR1 is SQVTM, CDR2 ANQGSEA. CDR3 length: 13 amino acids. The CDR3 sequence: CSVDRGNTGELFF. The CDR3 nucleotides read TGCAGCGTTGACAGAGGGAACACCGGGGAGCTGTTTTTT.

The chain uses TRBV4-1 and TRBJ1-2; D not resolved. Germline V gene lookup returns CDR1 MGHRA and CDR2 YSYEKL. Trimming took 2 bases from V and 6 from J, leaving 16 bases between them. This CDR3 has 15 residues. The CDR3 spells CASSQHGGERNGYTF. In DNA, the CDR3 is TGCGCCAGCAGCCAACACGGCGGGGAAAGAAATGGCTACACCTTC.

About this clone itself: At the DNA level, this CDR3 is encoded by other sequences in the same sample as well. This chain connects TRBV5-1 to TRBJ2-7, with a possible D match to TRBD2 (5 bases). Germline lookup yields CDR1 SGHRS and CDR2 YFSETQ. This CDR3 spans 14 amino acids. V was pared by 2 bases and J by 2 bases, with 11 bases between. CDR3 sequence reads: CASSLEGSAYEQYF. For the CDR3, the DNA is TGCGCCAGCAGCTTAGAGGGATCGGCCTACGAGCAGTACTTC. The whole variable domain, filled in from reference TRBV5-1 and TRBJ2-7, reads KAGVTQTPRYLIKTRGQQVTLSCSPISGHRSVSWYQQTPGQGLQFLFEYFSETQRNKGNFPGRFSGRQFSNSRSEMNVSTLELGDSALYLCASSLEGSAYEQYFGPGTRLTVT.

V usage is TRBV7-9 and J usage is TRBJ2-1, with D hard to call. Germline CDR1 reads SEHNR; CDR2 reads FQNEAQ (reference sequence). The CDR3 covers 16 residues. Trimming took 2 bases from V and 2 from J, leaving 13 bases between them. The CDR3 bases are TGTGCCAGCAGCTTATCGGCCAGACCAACCTACAATGAGCAGTTCTTC. Translated: CASSLSARPTYNEQFF.

The chain joins TRBV7-8 to TRBJ1-1, with D maybe TRBD1 (5 bases). The ends were cut back, 5 bases at V and 1 base at J, with 14 bases in the middle. Germline V CDR1 and CDR2: SGHVS, FQNEAQ. This CDR3 region has 15 residues. This CDR3 reads CASSRGWGENTEAFF. As DNA, the CDR3 is TGTGCCAGCAGCCGAGGGTGGGGGGAGAACACTGAAGCTTTCTTT.

This chain links TRBV28 with TRBJ2-3; no clear D. The CDR3 sequence is 13 residues long. Germline lookup yields CDR1 MDHEN and CDR2 SYDVKM. Trimming left V 6 bases short and J 0 bases short, with 7 bases between. The CDR3 spells CASRRTSTDTQYF. The CDR3 DNA reads as TGTGCCAGCAGGCGCACTAGCACAGATACGCAGTATTTT.

The chain carries TRBV19 and TRBJ2-7, with D possibly being TRBD1 (5 bases). CDR1 and CDR2 from the germline V gene are LNHDA and SQIVND (reference sequence). This CDR3 comprises 12 residues. Trimming shortened V by 7 bases and J by 7 bases, and 14 bases separated the two germline ends. CDR3 coding DNA: TGTGCCAGTACCGACAGAGGTGGAGAGCAGTACTTC. Amino acid sequence: CASTDRGGEQYF.

This clone was observed once. The V call is TRBV7-9, the J call TRBJ2-3; D may be TRBD2 (5 bases). V was pared by 5 bases and J by 1 base, with 16 bases between. In germline, CDR1 is SEHNR, CDR2 FQNEAQ (reference sequence). This CDR3 comprises 16 residues. The CDR3 nucleotides are TGTGCCAGCAGCCTTCGCGGGTTGTCTCGCACAGATACGCAGTATTTT. As protein: CASSLRGLSRTDTQYF.

CDR3 protein: CASSLVGQGDRYEQFF. The CDR3 DNA follows: TGCGCCAGCAGCTTGGTTGGACAGGGGGATAGGTATGAGCAGTTCTTC. The rearrangement links TRBV5-1 to TRBJ2-1; 10 nucleotides agree with TRBD1. CDR3 length: 16 amino acids. The ends lost 0 bases at V and 8 bases at J; junction bases unmatched: 8. CDR1 is SGHRS and CDR2 is YFSETQ in the germline V gene.

The chain employs TRBV18 and TRBJ2-2; weak D call: TRBD1 (6 bases). Germline V lookup: CDR1 KGHSH, CDR2 LQKENI. Trimming left V 3 bases short and J 0 bases short, with 14 bases between. The CDR3 is 17 residues long. The CDR3 DNA reads as TGTGCCAGCTCACCGATCAGGGGCACACCGAACACCGGGGAGCTGTTTTTT. Translated: CASSPIRGTPNTGELFF. Full variable domain (remainder filled in from reference TRBV18 and TRBJ2-2): NAGVMQNPRHLVRRRGQEARLRCSPMKGHSHVYWYRQLPEEGLKFMVYLQKENIIDESGMPKERFSAEFPKEGPSILRIQQVVRGDSAAYFCASSPIRGTPNTGELFFGEGSRLTVL.

The V and J genes are TRBV2 and TRBJ1-2; no reliable D call. The CDR3 sequence is 13 residues long. From germline, CDR1 is SNHLY and CDR2 FYNNEI. Trimming cost V 7 bases and J 4 bases, with 13 bases left between them. The CDR3 region is CASTKESPYGYTF. The CDR3 DNA reads TGTGCCAGCACTAAGGAAAGCCCCTATGGCTACACCTTC.

The V gene is TRBV2, the J gene TRBJ1-1; D unresolved. With 5 bases removed from V and 6 bases from J, the gap between germline ends came to 16 bases. The CDR3 loop spans 14 amino acids. In germline, CDR1 is SNHLY, CDR2 FYNNEI. CDR3 nucleotide sequence: TGTGCCAGCAGTCAGGAGGAGGGTAAGCCTGAAGCTTTCTTT. Translation: CASSQEEGKPEAFF.

This clone was seen a single time. The rearrangement uses TRBV18 and TRBJ2-2, with 14 bases fitting TRBD2. Germline values: CDR1 KGHSH, CDR2 LQKENI. Losses at the gene ends were 0 bases for V and 5 bases for J; bases not matched to a gene: 11. The CDR3 totals 20 residues. The CDR3 DNA reads TGTGCCAGCTCACCACCACCCGGGACTAGCGGGAGTTTCGCGACCGGGGAGCTGTTTTTT. Encoded protein: CASSPPPGTSGSFATGELFF.

The chain is built from TRBV10-3 and TRBJ2-5; 12 bases agree with TRBD2. With 3 bases clipped from V and 4 bases from J, the junction kept 9 bases outside the gene matches. Germline CDR1 ENHRY, CDR2 SYGVKD. This CDR3 is 17 amino acids long. CDR3 sequence: CAISDSSSGRATETQYF. As DNA, the CDR3 is TGTGCCATCAGTGATTCGTCTAGCGGGAGGGCCACAGAGACCCAGTACTTC.

This chain joins TRBV11-2 and TRBJ1-3; D not certain. This CDR3 contains 11 residues. Trimming removed 8 bases at V and 4 bases at J, with 6 bases between. Per germline, CDR1 SGHAT and CDR2 FQNNGV. CDR3 sequence: CASRWGNTIYF. The CDR3 DNA reads as TGTGCCAGCCGCTGGGGAAACACCATATATTTT.

V is TRBV5-4 and J is TRBJ2-7; D unresolved. The CDR3 runs 15 residues. The germline V gene has CDR1 SGHNT and CDR2 YYREEE (reference sequence). Trimming pared 4 bases from V and 3 bases from J, leaving 17 bases between. Written as DNA, the CDR3 is TGTGCCAGCAGCGGTCCGGCCCTACCGGGCTACGAGCAGTACTTC. It codes for CASSGPALPGYEQYF.